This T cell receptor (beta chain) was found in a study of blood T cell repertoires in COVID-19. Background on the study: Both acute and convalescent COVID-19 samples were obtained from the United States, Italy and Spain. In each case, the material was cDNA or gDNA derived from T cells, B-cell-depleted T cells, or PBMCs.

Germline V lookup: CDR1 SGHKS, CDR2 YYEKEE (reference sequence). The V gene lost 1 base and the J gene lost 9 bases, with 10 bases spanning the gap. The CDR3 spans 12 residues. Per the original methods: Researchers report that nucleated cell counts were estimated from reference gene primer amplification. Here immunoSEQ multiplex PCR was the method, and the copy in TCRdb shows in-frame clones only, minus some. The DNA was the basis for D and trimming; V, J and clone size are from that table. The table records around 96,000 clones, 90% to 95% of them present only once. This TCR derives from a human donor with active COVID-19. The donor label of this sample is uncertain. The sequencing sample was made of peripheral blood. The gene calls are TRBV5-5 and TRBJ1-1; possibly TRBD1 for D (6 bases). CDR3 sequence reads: CASSLFGGQAFF. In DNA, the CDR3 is TGTGCCAGCAGCTTGTTCGGGGGGCAAGCTTTCTTT.